Sequencing of this T cell receptor (beta chain) was carried out in a study of OX40 agonist ivuxolimab in advanced cancers. Study information: It was ivuxolimab, an agonistic anti-OX40 (CD134) antibody, that patients were treated with. Every patient in dose escalation had hepatocellular carcinoma, melanoma, renal cell or head and neck cancer. Findings and limits, study-wide: Some nonresponders also had low normalized T-cell clonal expansion. Averaging showed that CD8+ T cells had more expanded clones than CD4+ did.

Assay: immunoSEQ multiplex PCR; the TCRdb copy retains only in-frame clones and omits some. The table includes about 25,000 clones, over 70% detected once. Between the trimmed V and J ends, which lost 0 bases and 3 bases, there was a span of 3 bases. CDR1 and CDR2 (germline): SGHNT, YYREEE (reference sequence). The CDR3 is 13 residues long. As concerns this clone: Antigen specificity is unknown.

The source was CD4+ or CD8+ T cells sorted from blood, collected in a trial of the OX40 agonist ivuxolimab. The rearrangement uses TRBV5-4 and TRBJ2-2; D remains unclear. The receptor comes from an adult with an advanced solid tumor such as melanoma, head and neck, liver or kidney cancer. Written as DNA, the CDR3 is TGTGCCAGCAGCTTGGAGGACACCGGGGAGCTGTTTTTT. Its translation is CASSLEDTGELFF.